A single TCR beta chain is shown here with its context. This sample stems from a study of shared clonotypes between healthy human individuals. Germline V gives CDR1 MNHEY, CDR2 SVGAGI. With 4 bases clipped from V and 4 bases from J, the junction kept 4 bases outside the gene matches. The CDR3 is 15 residues long. Data came from immunoSEQ multiplex PCR; TCRdb stores just in-frame clones and leaves some out. Here the sample spans roughly 2.2 million clones, 85% to 95% being singletons. Sequenced sample: naive CD4+ T cells from PBMCs. Subset in this sample: CD45RA+ positively selected. This clonotype was sampled from a man aged 18 to 30 in good health. Some clones in this sample may be carry-over from other donors' samples. The chain is built from TRBV6-5 and TRBJ2-3; 11 bases map to TRBD2. In nucleotides, the CDR3 is TGTGCCAGCAGTTTAGCGGGAGGGCCGCCAGATACGCAGTATTTT. Translated, it gives CASSLAGGPPDTQYF.